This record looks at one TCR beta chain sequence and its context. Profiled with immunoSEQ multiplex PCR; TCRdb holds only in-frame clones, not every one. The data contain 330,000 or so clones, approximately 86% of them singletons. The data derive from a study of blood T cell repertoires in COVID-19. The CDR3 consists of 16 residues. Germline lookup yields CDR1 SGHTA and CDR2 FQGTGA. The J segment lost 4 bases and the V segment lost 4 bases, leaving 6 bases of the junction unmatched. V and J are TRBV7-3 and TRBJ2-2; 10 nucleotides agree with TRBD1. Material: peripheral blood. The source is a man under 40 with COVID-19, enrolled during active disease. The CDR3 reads CASSSGGQGTTGELFF. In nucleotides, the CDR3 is TGTGCCAGCAGCTCAGGGGGACAGGGGACCACCGGGGAGCTGTTTTTT.